A single sample is the source of the 24 T cell receptor beta chains below, sequenced in a study of cytomegalovirus exposure and HLA in healthy donors. Use of 60 Vbeta and 13 Jbeta primers characterized the PCR. This table comes from immunoSEQ multiplex PCR, and its TCRdb copy is limited to in-frame clones, with some not included. The table lists about 130,000 clones, around 8.5% of them singletons. The sequencing sample was made of PBMCs. Receptors were obtained from a man aged 35 to 55 in good health and CMV-seronegative.

This clone was counted only a few times. The V and J genes are TRBV6-1 and TRBJ2-5; 9 nucleotides match TRBD1. CDR1 is MNHNS, CDR2 SASEGT, per germline. The trim removed 4 bases at V and 3 bases at J, leaving 9 bases unmatched. The CDR3 sequence is 16 residues long. CDR3 DNA sequence: TGTGCCAGCAGTGGGGATTACCGGGACAGGGAAGAGACCCAGTACTTC. Protein: CASSGDYRDREETQYF.

J is TRBJ1-2 and V is TRBV5-8; unclear D gene. There are 15 residues in the CDR3. Between the trimmed V and J ends, which lost 0 bases and 2 bases, there was a span of 11 bases. Looked up from germline, CDR1 is SGHTS and CDR2 is YDEGEE. The CDR3 bases are TGTGCCAGCAGCTTGGAGCAGGCCTCCAACTATGGCTACACCTTC. The encoded protein is CASSLEQASNYGYTF.

In its sample, this clone was seen a few times. J is TRBJ2-2 and V is TRBV9; TRBD2 matches at 7 bases. The CDR3 consists of 16 residues. The trim removed 4 bases at V and 2 bases at J, leaving 8 bases unmatched. CDR1 is SGDLS and CDR2 is YYNGEE in the germline V gene. CDR3 protein: CASSPMGGVNTGELFF. Here the CDR3 DNA reads TGTGCCAGCAGCCCTATGGGAGGGGTCAACACCGGGGAGCTGTTTTTT.

This chain joins TRBV7-9 and TRBJ2-2, with no clear D. Germline CDR1 reads SEHNR; CDR2 reads FQNEAQ (reference sequence). Trimming shortened V by 3 bases and J by 0 bases, and 5 bases separated the two germline ends. The CDR3 consists of 14 residues. The CDR3 region has the DNA TGTGCCAGCAGCTTGCAGTCGAACACCGGGGAGCTGTTTTTT. Its translation: CASSLQSNTGELFF.

The sample holds one count of this clone. The rearrangement joins TRBV13 to TRBJ1-4, with TRBD1 identical over 7 bases. The CDR3 covers 14 residues. Germline CDR1 reads PRHDT; CDR2 reads FYEKMQ (reference sequence). Trimming removed 6 bases from V and 7 bases from J; junction bases left unmatched: 8. Here the CDR3 DNA reads TGTGCCAGCAGATTAAGGCAGGGGGGTGAAAAACTGTTTTTT. Its translation: CASRLRQGGEKLFF.

In regard to this clone: This CDR3 is missing its conserved last phenylalanine or tryptophan, likely due to a read error. The rearrangement links TRBV5-6 to TRBJ2-2, with D hard to call. The CDR3 has 13 amino acids. CDR1 and CDR2 from the germline V gene are SGHDT and YYEEEE. V was pared by 2 bases and J by 1 base, with 3 bases between. Here the CDR3 reads CASSLKNTGELFV. The CDR3 nucleotides read TGTGCCAGCAGCTTAAAGAACACCGGGGAGCTGTTTGTT.

Worth noting for this clone: This sample also contains other DNA sequences that code for the same CDR3. The V call is TRBV6-1, the J call TRBJ1-5; D remains ambiguous. Germline CDR1 is MNHNS and CDR2 is SASEGT. This CDR3 has 15 residues. V dropped 1 base and J dropped 5 bases, with 12 bases sitting between them. The CDR3 reads CASSEEHWEDQPQHF. The CDR3 bases are TGTGCCAGCAGTGAAGAGCACTGGGAGGATCAGCCCCAGCATTTT.

This clone was observed a handful of times. V is TRBV10-3 and J is TRBJ1-1; 7 positions match TRBD1. CDR1 and CDR2 from the germline V gene are ENHRY and SYGVKD. This CDR3 comprises 13 residues. The J segment lost 5 bases and the V segment lost 6 bases, leaving 6 bases of the junction unmatched. DNA of the CDR3: TGTGCCATCAGCGAGGACAGGCTGACTGAAGCTTTCTTT. Translated: CAISEDRLTEAFF.

This clone was picked up a small number of times. The chain links TRBV6-6 to TRBJ2-1; D gene ambiguous. Looked up from germline, CDR1 is MNHNY and CDR2 is SVGAGI (reference sequence). Trimming left V 6 bases short and J 12 bases short, with 9 bases between. The CDR3 runs 10 residues. CDR3 bases: TGTGCCAGCAGCTACGGTAGGCAGTTCTTC. The encoded protein is CASSYGRQFF.

This clone has a handful of counts. This chain joins TRBV9 and TRBJ2-5, with 7 nucleotides matching TRBD2. The germline V gene has CDR1 SGDLS and CDR2 YYNGEE. V lost 4 bases, J lost 0 bases, and 6 bases stayed unmatched. This CDR3 region has 15 residues. The CDR3 nucleotides read TGTGCCAGCAGCCTCCGTGGGGGGGACCAAGAGACCCAGTACTTC. Its protein is CASSLRGGDQETQYF.

This clone turned up a few times. The J gene is TRBJ2-5, the V gene TRBV18; 10 positions match TRBD2. CDR1 is KGHSH, CDR2 LQKENI, per germline. The CDR3 loop spans 15 amino acids. V was clipped by 5 bases and J by 5 bases; unmatched bases: 8. Written as DNA, the CDR3 is TGTGCCAGCTCAACCCAAGCGGGGGGGCTGGAGACCCAGTACTTC. It is translated as CASSTQAGGLETQYF.

The chain employs TRBV7-2 and TRBJ2-3; 11 bases fit TRBD2. The length of the CDR3 is 17 residues. CDR1 and CDR2 (germline): SGHTA, FQGNSA. The V segment lost 2 bases and the J segment 2 bases; nucleotides outside the gene matches: 6. The CDR3 spells CASSLPSSGGSTDTQYF. CDR3 nucleotides: TGTGCCAGCAGCTTACCCTCTAGCGGGGGGTCCACAGATACGCAGTATTTT.

The V call is TRBV5-1, the J call TRBJ2-3, with 8 bases lining up with TRBD1. J was trimmed by 3 bases and V by 1 base; bases with no gene match: 10. The CDR3 has 17 residues. CDR1 and CDR2 from the germline V gene are SGHRS and YFSETQ. The CDR3 coding sequence is TGCGCCAGCAGCTTGTGGGGTGGACAGGGACGAACAGATACGCAGTATTTT. It codes for CASSLWGGQGRTDTQYF.

The chain couples TRBV6-1 to TRBJ1-6, with D perhaps matching TRBD1 (5 bases). The CDR3 length is 14 residues. V gave up 7 bases and J gave up 4 bases, with 11 bases separating them. Germline V gene sequence: CDR1 MNHNS, CDR2 SASEGT. CDR3 residues: CASTQGLYNSPLHF. The CDR3 bases are TGTGCCAGCACTCAGGGTCTTTATAATTCACCCCTCCACTTT.

This clone showed up just a few times. The chain is built from TRBV7-2 and TRBJ1-1; 8 nucleotides line up with TRBD1. The V and J ends lost 3 bases and 4 bases, in that order; junction bases with no gene match: 4. CDR1 and CDR2 from the germline V gene are SGHTA and FQGNSA. CDR3 length: 14 amino acids. CDR3 in amino acids: CASSLWTGPTEAFF. The CDR3 region has the DNA TGTGCCAGCAGCTTGTGGACAGGGCCCACTGAAGCTTTCTTT.

The chain carries TRBV6-4 and TRBJ2-1; 8 bases line up with TRBD1. The germline V gene has CDR1 MRHNA and CDR2 SNTAGT. CDR3 length equals 14 residues. Unmatched junction bases numbered 6, after V lost 4 bases and J lost 7 bases. CDR3 coding DNA: TGTGCCAGCAGTGGGGACAGGTTCGGGAATGAGCAGTTCTTC. Translation gives CASSGDRFGNEQFF.

This clone was recorded a few times. V gene TRBV29-1 combines with J gene TRBJ2-5; 7 nucleotides align to TRBD2. This CDR3 contains 11 residues. After removal of 7 bases from V and 5 bases from J, the junction contained 4 bases not matched to a gene. The germline gives CDR1 SQVTM, CDR2 ANQGSEA. The CDR3 DNA sequence: TGCAGCGCTGGGGGAGGGGAGACCCAGTACTTC. It yields the protein CSAGGGETQYF. The whole variable domain, remainder taken from reference TRBV29-1 and TRBJ2-5, is SAVISQKPSRDICQRGTSLTIQCQVDSQVTMMFWYRQQPGQSLTLIATANQGSEATYESGFVIDKFPISRPNLTFSTLTVSNMSPEDSSIYLCSAGGGETQYFGPGTRLLVL.

V is TRBV4-3 and J is TRBJ2-5; a possible D gene is TRBD2 (5 bases). Germline assignment: CDR1 LGHNA and CDR2 YSLEER. The CDR3 loop spans 14 amino acids. V dropped 0 bases and J dropped 5 bases, with 10 bases sitting between them. CDR3 loop: CASSQETTRETQYF. CDR3 nucleotide sequence: TGCGCCAGCAGCCAAGAGACTACTCGGGAGACCCAGTACTTC.

Written as DNA, the CDR3 is TGTGCCAGTAGCCCTAGCGGGGGTAGCACAGATACGCAGTATTTT. Protein: CASSPSGGSTDTQYF. The V and J genes are TRBV19 and TRBJ2-3, with 10 bases identical to TRBD2. The CDR3 spans 15 residues. CDR1 LNHDA and CDR2 SQIVND come from the germline V gene (reference sequence). J gave up 0 bases and V 6 bases, and 3 bases lay outside the gene matches.

There are a few counts of this clone. The chain carries TRBV13 and TRBJ1-6; 8 bases map to TRBD1. The CDR3 extends over 15 amino acids. Losses at the gene ends were 5 bases for V and 7 bases for J; bases not matched to a gene: 7. Germline V gene sequence: CDR1 PRHDT, CDR2 FYEKMQ (reference sequence). The CDR3 DNA sequence: TGTGCCAGCAGCGGCCGGGACAGGAGAAATTCACCCCTCCACTTT. Protein sequence: CASSGRDRRNSPLHF.

The rearrangement links TRBV6-6 to TRBJ1-2; a possible D gene is TRBD1 (5 bases). V lost 2 bases and J 4 bases, leaving 8 bases between the germline ends. Germline assignment: CDR1 MNHNY and CDR2 SVGAGI (reference sequence). The CDR3 extends over 13 amino acids. In DNA, the CDR3 is TGTGCCAGCAGTTACGAACAGGCCTATGGCTACACCTTC. Translation gives CASSYEQAYGYTF.

This clone has only a few counts. The rearrangement uses TRBV28 and TRBJ1-5, with D possibly being TRBD1 (6 bases). Germline-derived CDR1 and CDR2 are MDHEN and SYDVKM. This CDR3 region has 15 residues. Trimming removed 6 bases at V and 2 bases at J, with 14 bases between. As DNA, the CDR3 is TGTGCCAGCAGGATACAGGGATTCGGCAATCAGCCCCAGCATTTT. This sequence encodes CASRIQGFGNQPQHF.

This chain joins TRBV13 and TRBJ1-1; D possibly corresponds to TRBD1 (6 bases). Germline V gene lookup returns CDR1 PRHDT and CDR2 FYEKMQ (reference sequence). Trimming took off 5 bases at V and 0 bases at J, with 16 bases between the two ends. CDR3 length: 16 residues. The CDR3 DNA follows: TGTGCCAGCAGCCCGGGATTTACAGGGATGAACACTGAAGCTTTCTTT. Protein: CASSPGFTGMNTEAFF.

This clone was counted only a few times. The V call is TRBV6-1, the J call TRBJ1-2, with D hard to call. CDR3 length: 15 amino acids. Germline assignment: CDR1 MNHNS and CDR2 SASEGT. V lost 0 bases to trimming and J lost 4 bases, with 12 bases between them. DNA for the CDR3: TGTGCCAGCAGTGAAGCGCGGGCTGTAACCTATGGCTACACCTTC. Its translation is CASSEARAVTYGYTF.